This paragraph reports one TCR beta chain. Its antigen is unidentified. It was with 60 Vbeta and 13 Jbeta primers that the PCR ran. Profiled with immunoSEQ multiplex PCR; TCRdb holds only in-frame clones, not every one. The sample has tens of thousands of clones, roughly 63% seen once. This sample stems from a study of cytomegalovirus exposure and HLA in healthy donors. Findings of the study overall: HLA-A and HLA-B allele assignments for most subjects were reportedly predicted accurately using TCR beta sequences. What was likely a sequencing artifact was a cluster of highly shared sequence variants.

The germline gives CDR1 SGHDT, CDR2 YYEEEE. The CDR3 runs 15 residues. V gave up 2 bases and J gave up 8 bases, with 19 bases separating them. This TCR was recovered from a woman aged 50 to 60 in good health and CMV-seropositive. The rearrangement joins TRBV5-6 to TRBJ1-2; no clear D gene. The sample comprised PBMCs. The CDR3 spells CASSLFWEVGEGYTF. DNA of the CDR3: TGTGCCAGCAGCTTATTCTGGGAGGTGGGTGAGGGCTACACCTTC.